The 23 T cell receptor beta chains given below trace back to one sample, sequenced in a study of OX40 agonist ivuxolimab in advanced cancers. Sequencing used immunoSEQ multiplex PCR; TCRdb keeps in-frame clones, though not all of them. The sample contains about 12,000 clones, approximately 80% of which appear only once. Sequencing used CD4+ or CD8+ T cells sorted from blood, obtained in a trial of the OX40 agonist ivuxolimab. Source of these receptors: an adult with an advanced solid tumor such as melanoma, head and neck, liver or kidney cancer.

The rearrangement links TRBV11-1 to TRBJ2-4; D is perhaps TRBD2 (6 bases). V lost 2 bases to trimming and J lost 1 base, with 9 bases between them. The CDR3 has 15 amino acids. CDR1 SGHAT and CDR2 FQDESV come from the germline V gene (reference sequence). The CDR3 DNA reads TGTGCCAGCAGCTTAAGGAGGGCGGCCAAAAACATTCAGTACTTC. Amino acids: CASSLRRAAKNIQYF.

The CDR3 DNA reads TGTGCCAGCAGTTACGTAGCGGGGAACAATGAGCAGTTCTTC. It translates to CASSYVAGNNEQFF. The chain couples TRBV6-5 to TRBJ2-1; 8 bases line up with TRBD2. Germline loops: CDR1 MNHEY, CDR2 SVGAGI. The CDR3 length is 14 residues. The junction had 2 bases not matched to a gene; V was cut back by 2 bases and J by 5 bases.

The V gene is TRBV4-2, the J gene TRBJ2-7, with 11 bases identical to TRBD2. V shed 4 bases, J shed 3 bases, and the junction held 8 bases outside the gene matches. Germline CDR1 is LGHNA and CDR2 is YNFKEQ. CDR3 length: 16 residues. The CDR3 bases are TGTGCCAGCAGCCGAGACGCCGGGACTAGCGGCTACGAGCAGTACTTC. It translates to CASSRDAGTSGYEQYF.

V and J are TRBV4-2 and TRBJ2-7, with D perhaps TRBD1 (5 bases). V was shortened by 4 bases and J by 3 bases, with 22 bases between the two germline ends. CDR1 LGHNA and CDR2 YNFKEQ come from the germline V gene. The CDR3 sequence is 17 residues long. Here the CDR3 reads CASSRDSSWEGVYEQYF. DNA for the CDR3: TGTGCCAGCAGCCGTGACTCTTCGTGGGAAGGGGTCTACGAGCAGTACTTC.

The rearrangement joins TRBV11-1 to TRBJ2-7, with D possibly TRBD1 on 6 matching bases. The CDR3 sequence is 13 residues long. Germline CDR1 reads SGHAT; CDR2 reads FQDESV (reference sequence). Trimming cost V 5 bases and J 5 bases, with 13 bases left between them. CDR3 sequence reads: CASSTGRGDEQYF. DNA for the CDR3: TGTGCCAGCAGCACGGGCAGGGGCGACGAGCAGTACTTC.

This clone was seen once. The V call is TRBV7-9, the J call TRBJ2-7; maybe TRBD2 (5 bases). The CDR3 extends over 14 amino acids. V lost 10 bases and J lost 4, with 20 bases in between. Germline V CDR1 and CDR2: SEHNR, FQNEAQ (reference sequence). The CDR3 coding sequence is TGTGCCACCACATTCGAGGAGGTTGAGTACGAGCAGTACTTC. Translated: CATTFEEVEYEQYF.

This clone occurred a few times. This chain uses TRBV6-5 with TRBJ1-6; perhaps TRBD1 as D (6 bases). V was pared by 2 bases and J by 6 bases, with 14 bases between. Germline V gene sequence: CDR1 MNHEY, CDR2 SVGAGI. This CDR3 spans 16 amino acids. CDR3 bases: TGTGCCAGCAGTTACCGTCGGGGGCGCCTTAATTCACCCCTCCACTTT. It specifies CASSYRRGRLNSPLHF.

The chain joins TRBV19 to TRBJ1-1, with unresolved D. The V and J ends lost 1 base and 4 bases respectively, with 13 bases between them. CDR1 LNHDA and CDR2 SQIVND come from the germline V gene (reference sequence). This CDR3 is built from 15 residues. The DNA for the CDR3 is TGTGCCAGTAGTATAGGTTGGGAGATAATCACTGAAGCTTTCTTT. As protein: CASSIGWEIITEAFF. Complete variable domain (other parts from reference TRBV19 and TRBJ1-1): DGGITQSPKYLFRKEGQNVTLSCEQNLNHDAMYWYRQDPGQGLRLIYYSQIVNDFQKGDIAEGYSVSREKKESFPLTVTSAQKNPTAFYLCASSIGWEIITEAFFGQGTRLTVV.

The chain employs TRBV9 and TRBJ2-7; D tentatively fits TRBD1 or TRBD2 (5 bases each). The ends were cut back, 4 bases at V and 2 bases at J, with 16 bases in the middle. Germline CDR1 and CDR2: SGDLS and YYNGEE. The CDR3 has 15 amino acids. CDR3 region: CASSKEGQSPYEQYF. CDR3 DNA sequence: TGTGCCAGCAGCAAAGAGGGGCAGAGCCCCTACGAGCAGTACTTC.

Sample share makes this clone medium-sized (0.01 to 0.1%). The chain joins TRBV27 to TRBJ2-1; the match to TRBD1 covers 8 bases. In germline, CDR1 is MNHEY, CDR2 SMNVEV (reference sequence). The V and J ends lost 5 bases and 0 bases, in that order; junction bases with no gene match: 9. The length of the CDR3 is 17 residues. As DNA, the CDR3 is TGTGCCAGCAGTCGGACAGGGTCAACCCTCTCCTACAATGAGCAGTTCTTC. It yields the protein CASSRTGSTLSYNEQFF.

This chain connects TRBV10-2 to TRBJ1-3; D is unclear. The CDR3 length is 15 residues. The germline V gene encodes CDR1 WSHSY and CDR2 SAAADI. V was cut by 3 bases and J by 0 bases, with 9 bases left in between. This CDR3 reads CASSESPVSGNTIYF. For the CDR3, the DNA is TGCGCCAGCAGTGAATCGCCAGTCTCTGGAAACACCATATATTTT.

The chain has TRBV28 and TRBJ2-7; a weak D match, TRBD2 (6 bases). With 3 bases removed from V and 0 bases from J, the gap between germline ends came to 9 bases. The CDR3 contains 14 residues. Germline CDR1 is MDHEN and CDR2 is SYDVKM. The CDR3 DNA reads TGTGCCAGCAGTTTGTTGGGGGGCTCCTACGAGCAGTACTTC. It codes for CASSLLGGSYEQYF.

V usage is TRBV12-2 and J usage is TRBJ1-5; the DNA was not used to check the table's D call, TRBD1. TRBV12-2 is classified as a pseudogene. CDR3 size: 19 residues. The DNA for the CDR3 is TGTGCAAGTCGCTTAGGGGACAGGGAGGTCAGTTATAGCAATCAGCCCCAGCATTTT. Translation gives CASRLGDREVSYSNQPQHF.

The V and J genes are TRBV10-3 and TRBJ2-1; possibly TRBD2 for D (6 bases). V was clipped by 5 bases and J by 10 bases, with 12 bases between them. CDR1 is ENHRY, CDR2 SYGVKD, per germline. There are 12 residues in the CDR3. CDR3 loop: CAISSGREEQFF. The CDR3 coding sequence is TGTGCCATCAGTTCGGGCCGGGAGGAGCAGTTCTTC.

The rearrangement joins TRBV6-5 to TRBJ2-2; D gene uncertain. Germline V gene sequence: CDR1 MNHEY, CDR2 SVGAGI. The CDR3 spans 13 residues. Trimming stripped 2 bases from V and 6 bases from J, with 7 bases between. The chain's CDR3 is CASSYGVPGELFF. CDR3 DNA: TGTGCCAGCAGTTACGGGGTCCCCGGGGAGCTGTTTTTT.

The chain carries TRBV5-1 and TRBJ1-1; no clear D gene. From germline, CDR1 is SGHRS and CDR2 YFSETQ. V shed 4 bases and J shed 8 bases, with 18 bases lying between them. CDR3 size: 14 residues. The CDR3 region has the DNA TGCGCCAGCAGCGCCGGGATCCTCCTCGGGGAAGCTTTCTTT. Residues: CASSAGILLGEAFF.

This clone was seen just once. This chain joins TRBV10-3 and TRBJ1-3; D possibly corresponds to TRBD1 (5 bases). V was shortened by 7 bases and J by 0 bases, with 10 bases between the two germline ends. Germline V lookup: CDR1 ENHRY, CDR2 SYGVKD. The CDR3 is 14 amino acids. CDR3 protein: CAIMLGDSGNTIYF. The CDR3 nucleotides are TGTGCCATCATGCTGGGGGACTCTGGAAACACCATATATTTT.

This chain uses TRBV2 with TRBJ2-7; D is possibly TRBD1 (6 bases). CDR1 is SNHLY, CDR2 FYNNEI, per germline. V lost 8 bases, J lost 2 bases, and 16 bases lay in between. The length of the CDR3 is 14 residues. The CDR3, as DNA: TGTGCCAGCGGCTCTAACAGGGTTACCTACGAGCAGTACTTC. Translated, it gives CASGSNRVTYEQYF.

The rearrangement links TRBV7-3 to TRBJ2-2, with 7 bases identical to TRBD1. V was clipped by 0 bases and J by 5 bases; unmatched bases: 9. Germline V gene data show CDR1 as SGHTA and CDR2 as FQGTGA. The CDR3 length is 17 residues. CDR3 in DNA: TGTGCCAGCAGCTTAACCGAGACAGGGCGTAGGACCGGGGAGCTGTTTTTT. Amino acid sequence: CASSLTETGRRTGELFF.

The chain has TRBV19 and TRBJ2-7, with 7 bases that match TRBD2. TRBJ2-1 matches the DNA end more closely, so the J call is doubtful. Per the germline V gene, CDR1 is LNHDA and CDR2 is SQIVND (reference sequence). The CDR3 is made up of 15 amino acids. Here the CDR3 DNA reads TGTGCCAGTAGTACCACTAGCGACAGCTACAATGAGCAGTTCTTC. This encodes CASSTTSDSYNEQFF.

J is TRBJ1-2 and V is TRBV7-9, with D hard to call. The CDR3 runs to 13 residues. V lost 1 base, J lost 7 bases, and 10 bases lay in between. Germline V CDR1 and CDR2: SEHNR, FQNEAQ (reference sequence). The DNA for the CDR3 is TGTGCCAGCAGCTTAGAAAATGAATTTGGCTACACCTTC. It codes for CASSLENEFGYTF.

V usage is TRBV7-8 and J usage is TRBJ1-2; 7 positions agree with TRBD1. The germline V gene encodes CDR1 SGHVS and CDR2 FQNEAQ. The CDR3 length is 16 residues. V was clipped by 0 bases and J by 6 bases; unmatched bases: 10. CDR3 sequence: CASSLAGLGTADGYTF. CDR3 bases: TGTGCCAGCAGCTTAGCAGGACTAGGGACAGCTGATGGCTACACCTTC. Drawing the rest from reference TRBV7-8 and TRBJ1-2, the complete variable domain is GAGVSQSPRYKVAKRGQDVALRCDPISGHVSLFWYQQALGQGPEFLTYFQNEAQLDKSGLPSDRFFAERPEGSVSTLKIQRTQQEDSAVYLCASSLAGLGTADGYTFGSGTRLTVV.

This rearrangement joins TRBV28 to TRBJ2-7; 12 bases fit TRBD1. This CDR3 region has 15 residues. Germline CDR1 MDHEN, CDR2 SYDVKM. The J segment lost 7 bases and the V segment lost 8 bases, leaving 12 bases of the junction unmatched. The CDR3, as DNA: TGTGCCAGCTCACCCTCGGGACAGGGGGCGGGAGAGCAGTACTTC. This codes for CASSPSGQGAGEQYF.